This T cell receptor beta chain stems from a study of regulatory T cells in long-lasting Graves disease. This clonotype was recorded at least ten times. Its antigen is unknown. Germline lookup yields CDR1 LGHNA and CDR2 YNFKEQ. The ends were cut back, 2 bases at V and 1 base at J, with 7 bases in the middle. The CDR3 has 14 amino acids. Study outcomes and limitations: Reduced TCR diversity was observed in persistent Graves' patients versus newly diagnosed patients.

Building of the TCR beta libraries involved iRepertoire HTBI primers and Arm-PCR of CDR3 regions. A single record per CDR3 protein comes from TCRdb applying MiXCR to the multiplex PCR reads. The table includes more than 300,000 distinct CDR3 sequences, approximately 10% detected once. Time point given: newly diagnosed GD, antithyroid drugs for less than 3 months. PBMCs were the source of the RNA used for TCR sequencing. American Thyroid Association guidelines defined Graves' disease diagnosis. These same data were also listed under a study on T cells in Graves' hyperthyroidism and ophthalmopathy. This second study says: Hyperthyroidism in the patients, aged 18 to 65, was newly diagnosed and under 2 months in duration. An initial round of RT-PCR targeting the TCR CDR3 relied on the HTBI primer set.

The sequence derives from a woman aged 18-29 years with Graves disease. The chain combines TRBV4-2 with TRBJ2-3; TRBD2 is a possible D gene (6 bases). The sample consisted of peripheral blood mononuclear cells (PBMCs), taken at new diagnosis, from a patient treated with antithyroid drugs. CDR3 in DNA: TGTGCCAGCAGCCAACGCGGGGGCACAGATACGCAGTATTTT. Residues: CASSQRGGTDTQYF.